Shown below are 10 T cell receptor beta chains from a single sample sequenced in a study of post-analysis software for immune sequencing data. No antigen is known for these receptors. The library was made from cDNA and included unique molecular identifiers. One entry per CDR3 protein, called by TCRdb with MiXCR from the PCR reads. The sample holds around 260,000 distinct CDR3 sequences, less than 40% seen once. Notes on the study in general: The five TRBV segments detected at higher frequency in patients than in controls included TRBV5-6, TRBV5-1 and TRBV20-1.

Source material: blood. The receptors were sampled from a girl aged 5-17 years with multiple sclerosis.

V is TRBV20-1 and J is TRBJ2-1; 10 nucleotides agree with TRBD2. The V segment lost 8 bases and the J segment 8 bases; nucleotides outside the gene matches: 9. The CDR3 loop spans 13 amino acids. Per germline, CDR1 DFQATT and CDR2 SNEGSKA (reference sequence). CDR3 residues: CSWGASGSYEQFF. The CDR3 DNA reads TGCAGTTGGGGGGCTAGCGGGAGTTATGAGCAGTTCTTC.

This clonotype was observed many times. V and J are TRBV15 and TRBJ2-7; D unresolved. CDR1 is LNHNV, CDR2 YYDKDF, per germline (reference sequence). This CDR3 is built from 13 residues. Deletions cut 5 bases from V and 0 bases from J, with 8 bases between. CDR3: CATSRQDSYEQYF. As DNA, the CDR3 is TGTGCCACCAGCCGCCAGGACTCCTACGAGCAGTACTTC.

This clonotype has a handful of counts. The chain has TRBV14 and TRBJ1-1; no firm D call. The CDR3 is made up of 11 amino acids. The V gene's germline CDR1 is SGHDN and CDR2 FVKESK. The V and J ends lost 2 bases and 2 bases respectively, with 0 bases between them. The CDR3: CASSQNTEAFF. CDR3 coding DNA: TGTGCCAGCAGCCAAAACACTGAAGCTTTCTTT.

This clonotype was seen repeatedly, ten times or more. The chain carries TRBV29-1 and TRBJ2-1; TRBD2 might be the D (5 bases). The CDR3 totals 13 residues. The germline V gene has CDR1 SQVTM and CDR2 ANQGSEA. The V end was cut by 2 bases, the J end by 8 bases, with 13 bases between. The CDR3 reads CSVERAGIYEQFF. In nucleotides, the CDR3 is TGCAGCGTTGAAAGGGCCGGGATCTATGAGCAGTTCTTC.

A word on this clonotype: With a much larger clone just one base away, this may be a read error. The rearrangement joins TRBV28 to TRBJ2-7; 11 nucleotides agree with TRBD1. CDR3 length: 13 amino acids. Germline CDR1 and CDR2: MDHEN and SYDVKM. Trimming took 5 bases from V and 7 from J; bases not matched to a gene: 4. CDR3 DNA sequence: TGTGCCAGCAGTGAGGGACAGGGGGAAGAGCAGTACTTC. Protein: CASSEGQGEEQYF.

This clonotype was counted ten times or more. The rearrangement links TRBV7-9 to TRBJ2-5; 11 positions match TRBD2. Germline V gene sequence: CDR1 SEHNR, CDR2 FQNEAQ (reference sequence). Germline trimming cut 5 bases from V and 5 bases from J; bases unmatched to any gene: 10. This CDR3 comprises 16 residues. The CDR3 loop reads CASSPGTSGSYETQYF. As DNA, the CDR3 is TGTGCCAGCAGCCCTGGGACTAGCGGCTCTTATGAGACCCAGTACTTC.

Concerning this clonotype itself: Given a much more abundant clone one base away, this may be a read error. The V and J genes are TRBV10-3 and TRBJ2-3; 7 nucleotides match TRBD1. Germline assignment: CDR1 ENHRY and CDR2 SYGVKD. The CDR3 runs 15 residues. The CDR3 nucleotides are TGTGCCATCAGTGGTGGGGACAGCGGCACAGATACGCAGGATTTT. Translated: CAISGGDSGTDTQDF.

As for this clonotype: One end of the junction fails to match germline, which may point to a read error. This chain connects TRBV3-1 to TRBJ1-5, with TRBD1 identical over 8 bases. CDR3 length equals 14 residues. Germline CDR1 and CDR2: LGHDT and YNNKEL (reference sequence). CDR3 loop: CARSPGGPFPPQHF. The CDR3 bases are TGTGCCAGAAGCCCAGGGGGCCCCTTTCCGCCCCAGCATTTT.

This clonotype was recorded at least ten times. The V gene is TRBV5-6, the J gene TRBJ2-7, with 7 bases identical to TRBD1. The CDR3 contains 14 residues. Germline V gives CDR1 SGHDT, CDR2 YYEEEE. V was pared by 6 bases and J by 3 bases, with 9 bases of the junction left unmatched. CDR3 in DNA: TGTGCCAGCACCCCGACAGGACAGGACTACGAGCAGTACTTC. The encoded protein is CASTPTGQDYEQYF.

Details on this clonotype: Here the CDR3 omits its conserved ending phenylalanine or tryptophan, so a read error is the likely source. The gene calls are TRBV20-1 and TRBJ2-2; D may match TRBD1 or TRBD2 (6 bases each). This CDR3 is built from 16 residues. Trimming took off 0 bases at V and 4 bases at J, with 15 bases between the two ends. Germline V lookup: CDR1 DFQATT, CDR2 SNEGSKA (reference sequence). The CDR3 region has the DNA TGCAGTGCTAGAGACTCCCGGGGGCGAGGCACCGGGGAGCTGTTTTTG. As protein: CSARDSRGRGTGELFL.